The sample holds a few counts of the clone carrying this T cell receptor beta chain. V gave up 2 bases and J gave up 5 bases; unmatched junction bases: 5. The CDR3 loop spans 15 amino acids. CDR1 and CDR2 from the germline V gene are SGHRS and YFSETQ. These data come from a study of identical twins. From the 5' RACE reads, TCRdb called clonotypes with MiXCR, one entry per CDR3 protein. The sample consists of approximately 600,000 distinct CDR3 sequences, about 7% of them appearing once. The same specimen was also included in a second study, on yellow fever vaccine responses in identical twins.

The material sequenced was PBMCs. The source of this sequence is a woman between 18 and 30 years old in good health. The V and J genes are TRBV5-1 and TRBJ2-5, with 11 bases fitting TRBD2. The CDR3 loop reads CASSFSGRAAETQYF. CDR3 bases: TGCGCCAGCAGCTTTAGCGGGAGGGCCGCGGAGACCCAGTACTTC.